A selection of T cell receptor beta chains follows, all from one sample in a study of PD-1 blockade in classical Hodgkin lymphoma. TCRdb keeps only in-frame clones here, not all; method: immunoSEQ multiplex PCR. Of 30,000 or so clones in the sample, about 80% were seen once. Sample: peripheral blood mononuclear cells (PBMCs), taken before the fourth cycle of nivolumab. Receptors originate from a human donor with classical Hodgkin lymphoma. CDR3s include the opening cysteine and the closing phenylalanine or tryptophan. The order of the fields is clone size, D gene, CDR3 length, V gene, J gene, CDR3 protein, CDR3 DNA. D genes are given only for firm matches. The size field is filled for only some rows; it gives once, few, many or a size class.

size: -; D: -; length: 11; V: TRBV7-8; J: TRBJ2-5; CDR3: CASSLGREQYF; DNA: TGTGCCAGCAGCTTAGGTAGGGAGCAGTACTTC
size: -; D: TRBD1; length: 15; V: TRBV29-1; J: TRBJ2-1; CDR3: CSVNSWDSTYNEQFF; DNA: TGCAGCGTGAATTCGTGGGACAGCACCTACAATGAGCAGTTCTTC
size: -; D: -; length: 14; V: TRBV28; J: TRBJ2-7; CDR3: CASSTGTASLEQYF; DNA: TGTGCCAGCTCCACCGGGACGGCCTCCCTCGAGCAGTACTTC
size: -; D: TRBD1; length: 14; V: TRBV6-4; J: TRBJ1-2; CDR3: CASSESRGRQGYTF; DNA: TGTGCCAGCAGTGAAAGCAGGGGGCGTCAAGGCTACACCTTC
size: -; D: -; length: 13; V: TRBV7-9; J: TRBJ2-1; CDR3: CASSRETYNEQFF; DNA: TGTGCCAGCAGCCGAGAAACCTACAATGAGCAGTTCTTC
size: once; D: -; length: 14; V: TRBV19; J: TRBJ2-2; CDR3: CASSIEGGTGELFF; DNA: TGTGCCAGTAGTATAGAGGGCGGCACCGGGGAGCTGTTTTTT
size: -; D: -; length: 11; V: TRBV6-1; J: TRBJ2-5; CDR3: CATAEIETQYF; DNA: TGTGCCACCGCGGAAATAGAGACCCAGTACTTC
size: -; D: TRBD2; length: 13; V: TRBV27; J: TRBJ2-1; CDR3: CASSLAGVSEQFF; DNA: TGTGCCAGCAGCCTAGCGGGAGTCAGTGAGCAGTTCTTC
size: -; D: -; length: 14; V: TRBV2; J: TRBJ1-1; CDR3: CASSWGTPNTEAFF; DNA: TGTGCCAGCAGTTGGGGGACACCGAACACTGAAGCTTTCTTT
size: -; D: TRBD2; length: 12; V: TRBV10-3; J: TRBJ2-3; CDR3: CAIRTGGDTQYF; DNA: TGTGCCATCAGGACGGGAGGGGATACGCAGTATTTT
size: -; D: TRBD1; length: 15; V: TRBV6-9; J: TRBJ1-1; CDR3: CASSYAGTANTEAFF; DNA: TGTGCCAGCAGTTACGCAGGGACAGCGAACACTGAAGCTTTCTTT
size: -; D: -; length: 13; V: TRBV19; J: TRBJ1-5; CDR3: CASSIGGVRPQHF; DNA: TGTGCCAGTAGTATAGGGGGGGTCCGGCCCCAGCATTTT
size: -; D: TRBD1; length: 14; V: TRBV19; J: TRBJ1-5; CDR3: CASSIETGHQPQHF; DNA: TGTGCCAGTAGTATTGAGACAGGGCATCAGCCCCAGCATTTT
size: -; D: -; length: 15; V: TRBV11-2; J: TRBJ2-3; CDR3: CASSRAWVSTDTQYF; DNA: TGTGCCAGCAGCCGCGCTTGGGTGAGCACAGATACGCAGTATTTT
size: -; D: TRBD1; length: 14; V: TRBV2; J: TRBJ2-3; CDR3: CASSAQGWSDTQYF; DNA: TGTGCCAGCAGTGCACAGGGGTGGTCAGATACGCAGTATTTT
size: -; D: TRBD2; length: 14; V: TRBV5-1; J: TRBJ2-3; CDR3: CASSTLASGDTQYF; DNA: TGCGCCAGCAGCACACTAGCGTCCGGAGATACGCAGTATTTT
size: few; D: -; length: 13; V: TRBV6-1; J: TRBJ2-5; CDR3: CASTELVRETQYF; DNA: TGTGCCAGCACTGAACTAGTCCGGGAGACCCAGTACTTC
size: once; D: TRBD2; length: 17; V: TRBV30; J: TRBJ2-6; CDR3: CAYSTSGKYSGANVLTF; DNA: TGTGCCTATTCTACTAGCGGGAAATATTCTGGGGCCAACGTCCTGACTTTC
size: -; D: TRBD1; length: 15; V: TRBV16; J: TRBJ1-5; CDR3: CASSLGQGAAQPQHF; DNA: TGTGCCAGCAGTCTTGGACAGGGGGCTGCTCAGCCCCAGCATTTT
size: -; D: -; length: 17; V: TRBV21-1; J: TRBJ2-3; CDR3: CASSKPPQGGRTDTQYF; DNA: TGTGCCAGCAGCAAGCCGCCCCAGGGAGGGCGCACAGATACGCAGTATTTT
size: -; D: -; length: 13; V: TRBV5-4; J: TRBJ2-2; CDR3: CASSSLGVGELFF; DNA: TGTGCCAGCAGCTCCCTGGGGGTCGGGGAGCTGTTTTTT
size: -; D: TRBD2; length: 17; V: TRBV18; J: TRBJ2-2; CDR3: CASSPPFRGLNTGELFF; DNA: TGTGCCAGCTCACCACCGTTTCGGGGACTAAACACCGGGGAGCTGTTTTTT
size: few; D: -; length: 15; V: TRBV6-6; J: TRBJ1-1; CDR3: CASELLLSMNTEAFF; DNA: TGTGCCAGCGAATTACTGCTCAGCATGAACACTGAAGCTTTCTTT
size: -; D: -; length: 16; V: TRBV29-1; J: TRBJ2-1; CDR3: CSVEDLSLLRVGEQFF; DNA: TGCAGCGTTGAAGATCTTTCCCTCCTACGGGTGGGTGAGCAGTTCTTC
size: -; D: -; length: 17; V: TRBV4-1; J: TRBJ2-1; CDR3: CASSQDSSGTSYNEQFF; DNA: TGCGCCAGCAGCCAAGATAGTTCCGGAACCTCCTACAATGAGCAGTTCTTC
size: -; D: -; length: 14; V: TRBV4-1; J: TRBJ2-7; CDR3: CASSQSVGDHEQYF; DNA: TGCGCCAGCAGCCAATCGGTAGGGGACCACGAGCAGTACTTC
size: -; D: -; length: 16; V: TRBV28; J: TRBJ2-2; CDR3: CASSTTGPYGYRELFF; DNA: TGTGCCAGCAGTACCACCGGCCCTTACGGTTACAGGGAGCTGTTTTTT
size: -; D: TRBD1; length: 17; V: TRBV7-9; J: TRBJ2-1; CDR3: CASSSWTGTGYYNEQFF; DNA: TGTGCCAGCAGCTCGTGGACCGGGACAGGGTACTACAATGAGCAGTTCTTC
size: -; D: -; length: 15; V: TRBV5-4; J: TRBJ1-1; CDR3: CASSLARGPGTEAFF; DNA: TGTGCCAGCAGCTTGGCCCGGGGACCGGGCACTGAAGCTTTCTTT
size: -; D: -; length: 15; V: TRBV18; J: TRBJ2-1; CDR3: CASSTTNSKINEQFF; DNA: TGTGCCAGCTCGACGACGAACAGTAAGATCAATGAGCAGTTCTTC
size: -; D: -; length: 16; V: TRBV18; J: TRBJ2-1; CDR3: CASSPFEGRFYNEQFF; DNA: TGTGCCAGCTCACCATTCGAAGGCCGATTCTACAATGAGCAGTTCTTC
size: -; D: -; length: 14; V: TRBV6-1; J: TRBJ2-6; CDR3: CASGRVAGANVLTF; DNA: TGTGCCAGCGGACGGGTAGCCGGGGCCAACGTCCTGACTTTC
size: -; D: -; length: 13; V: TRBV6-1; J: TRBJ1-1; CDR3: CASNIAVNTEAFF; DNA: TGTGCCAGCAATATTGCAGTGAACACTGAAGCTTTCTTT
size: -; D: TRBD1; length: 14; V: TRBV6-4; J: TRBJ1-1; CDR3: CASRHRGEDTEAFF; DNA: TGTGCCAGCCGCCACAGGGGCGAGGACACTGAAGCTTTCTTT
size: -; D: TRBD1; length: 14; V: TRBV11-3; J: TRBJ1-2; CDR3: CASSAWTGNYGYTF; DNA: TGTGCCAGCAGCGCATGGACAGGGAACTATGGCTACACCTTC
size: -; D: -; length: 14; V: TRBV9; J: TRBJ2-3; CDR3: CASSVVASTDTQYF; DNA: TGTGCCAGCAGCGTAGTTGCTAGCACAGATACGCAGTATTTT
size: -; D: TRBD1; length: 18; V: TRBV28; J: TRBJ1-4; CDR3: CASSLDRDRVVSNEKLFF; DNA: TGTGCCAGCAGTTTAGACCGGGACAGGGTGGTTTCTAATGAAAAACTGTTTTTT
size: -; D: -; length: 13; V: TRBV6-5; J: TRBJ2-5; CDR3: CASSPPGIGTQYF; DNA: TGTGCCAGCAGTCCTCCAGGGATTGGGACCCAGTACTTC
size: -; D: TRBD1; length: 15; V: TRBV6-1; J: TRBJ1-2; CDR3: CASIRDRGRDYGYTF; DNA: TGTGCCAGCATCCGGGACAGGGGGCGAGACTATGGCTACACCTTC
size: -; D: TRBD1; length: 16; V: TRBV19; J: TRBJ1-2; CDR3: CASSSLPGQGGYGYTF; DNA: TGTGCCAGTAGTTCACTCCCCGGACAGGGAGGCTATGGCTACACCTTC
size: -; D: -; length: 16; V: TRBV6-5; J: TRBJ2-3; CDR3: CASSFGGPRVTDTQYF; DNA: TGTGCCAGCAGTTTTGGTGGGCCCCGGGTGACAGATACGCAGTATTTT
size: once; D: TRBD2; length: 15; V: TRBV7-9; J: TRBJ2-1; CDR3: CASSLRSGSYNEQFF; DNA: TGTGCCAGCAGCTTGAGAAGCGGGAGTTACAATGAGCAGTTCTTC
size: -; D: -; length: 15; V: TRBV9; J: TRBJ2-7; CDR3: CASSAAVGVAYEQYF; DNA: TGTGCCAGCAGCGCCGCCGTTGGGGTTGCCTACGAGCAGTACTTC
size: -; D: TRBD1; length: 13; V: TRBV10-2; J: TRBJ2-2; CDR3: CASTDRDTGELFF; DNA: TGCGCCAGCACCGACAGGGACACCGGGGAGCTGTTTTTT
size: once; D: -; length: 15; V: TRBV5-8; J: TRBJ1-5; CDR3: CASSPRGLGNQPQHF; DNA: TGTGCCAGCAGCCCCAGGGGATTGGGCAATCAGCCCCAGCATTTT
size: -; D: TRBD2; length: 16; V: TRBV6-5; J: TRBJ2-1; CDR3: CASSYRGLAGGTEQFF; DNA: TGTGCCAGCAGTTACCGGGGACTAGCGGGAGGGACTGAGCAGTTCTTC